The present T cell receptor (beta chain) was sequenced within a study of T-cell memory formation after mild COVID-19. TCR alpha and TCR beta cDNA libraries with sample barcodes and UMIs came from 5'RACE using constant-segment primers. TCRdb reprocessed the 5' RACE reads via MiXCR and lists one record per CDR3 protein. The sample has 210,000 or so distinct CDR3 sequences; 8% to 11% are singletons. Only a few counts were recorded for this clonotype. Sequencing was done on a sample of PBMCs or a T cell subset sorted from them (not recorded which). The TCR was taken from a man younger than 35 who had mild COVID-19 (a few samples of this study predate the infection). Cell type and time point are not known.

CDR3 nucleotide sequence: TGTGCCACCAGCAGAGACCTAGCTTTAAGAGGGTATGGCTACACCTTC. This sequence encodes CATSRDLALRGYGYTF. The V and J genes are TRBV15 and TRBJ1-2; D gene uncertain. Looked up from germline, CDR1 is LNHNV and CDR2 is YYDKDF (reference sequence). The V end lost 0 bases, the J end lost 5 bases, and 16 bases lay between the germline ends. CDR3 length: 16 residues.